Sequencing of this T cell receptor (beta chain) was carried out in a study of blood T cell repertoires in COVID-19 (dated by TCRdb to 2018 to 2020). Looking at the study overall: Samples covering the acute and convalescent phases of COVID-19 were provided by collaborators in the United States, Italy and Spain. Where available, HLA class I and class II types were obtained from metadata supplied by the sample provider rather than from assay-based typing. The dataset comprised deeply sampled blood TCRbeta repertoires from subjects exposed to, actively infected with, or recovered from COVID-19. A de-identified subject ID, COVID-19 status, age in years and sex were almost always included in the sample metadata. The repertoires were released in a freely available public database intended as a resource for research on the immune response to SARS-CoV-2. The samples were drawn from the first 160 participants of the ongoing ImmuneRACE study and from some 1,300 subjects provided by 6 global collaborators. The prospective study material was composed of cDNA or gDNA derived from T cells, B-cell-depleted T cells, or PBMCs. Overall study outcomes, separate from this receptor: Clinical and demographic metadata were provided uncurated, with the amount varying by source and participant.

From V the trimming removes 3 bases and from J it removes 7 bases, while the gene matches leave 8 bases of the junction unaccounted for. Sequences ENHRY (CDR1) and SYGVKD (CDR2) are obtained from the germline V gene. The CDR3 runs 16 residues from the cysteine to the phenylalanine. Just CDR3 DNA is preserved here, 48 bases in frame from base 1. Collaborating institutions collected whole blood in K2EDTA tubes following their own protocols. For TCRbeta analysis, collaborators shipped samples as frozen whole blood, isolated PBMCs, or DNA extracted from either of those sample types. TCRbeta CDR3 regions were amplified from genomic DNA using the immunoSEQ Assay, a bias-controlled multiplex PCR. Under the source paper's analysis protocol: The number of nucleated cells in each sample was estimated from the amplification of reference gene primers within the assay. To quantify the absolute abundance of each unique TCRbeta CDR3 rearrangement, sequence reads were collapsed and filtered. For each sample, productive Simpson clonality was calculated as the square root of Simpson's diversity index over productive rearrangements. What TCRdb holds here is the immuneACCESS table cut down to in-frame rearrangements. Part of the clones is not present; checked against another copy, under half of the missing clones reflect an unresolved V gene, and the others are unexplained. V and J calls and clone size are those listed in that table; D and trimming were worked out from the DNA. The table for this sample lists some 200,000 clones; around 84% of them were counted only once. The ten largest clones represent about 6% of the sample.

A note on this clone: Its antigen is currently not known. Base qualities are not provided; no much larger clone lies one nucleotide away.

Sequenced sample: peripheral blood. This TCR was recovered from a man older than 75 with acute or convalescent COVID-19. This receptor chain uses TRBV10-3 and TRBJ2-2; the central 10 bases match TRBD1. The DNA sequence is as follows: TGTGCCATCAGTGATGCCGGGACAGGGGTAGGCGGGGAGCTGTTTTTT. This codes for CAISDAGTGVGGELFF.